Following are 27 T cell receptor beta chains from one sample sequenced in a study of T cells in Graves' hyperthyroidism and ophthalmopathy. RNA transcripts were the template for amplifying TCR beta CDR3 regions. The HTBI primer set drove a first-round RT-PCR of the TCR CDR3. MiXCR was run by TCRdb on the multiplex PCR reads, yielding one entry per CDR3 protein. The sample lists roughly 280,000 distinct CDR3 sequences, around 15% occurring once. Sequencing was performed on blood. Receptor source: a woman between 55 and 75 years old with Graves' ophthalmopathy.

This clonotype came up many times. The rearrangement links TRBV28 to TRBJ2-7; 8 bases align to TRBD1. From germline, CDR1 is MDHEN and CDR2 SYDVKM. V shed 5 bases, J shed 6 bases, and the junction held 9 bases outside the gene matches. The CDR3 loop spans 14 amino acids. CDR3 loop: CASSQDRVGGEQYF. As DNA, the CDR3 is TGTGCCAGCAGTCAGGACAGGGTCGGGGGCGAGCAGTACTTC.

The sample holds many counts of this clonotype. This chain joins TRBV2 and TRBJ1-2, with 7 positions matching TRBD1. Trimming removed 6 bases from V and 3 bases from J; junction bases left unmatched: 4. This CDR3 region has 13 residues. Germline CDR1 SNHLY, CDR2 FYNNEI. The CDR3 protein is CASSSDRDYGYTF. CDR3 bases: TGTGCCAGCAGCTCTGACAGGGACTATGGCTACACCTTC.

This clonotype showed up many times. The chain carries TRBV2 and TRBJ1-1; D ambiguous. V lost 5 bases to trimming and J lost 0 bases, with 4 bases between them. Germline V gene lookup returns CDR1 SNHLY and CDR2 FYNNEI. This CDR3 spans 12 amino acids. CDR3 in DNA: TGTGCCAGCAGTCGCGTGAACACTGAAGCTTTCTTT. Translated: CASSRVNTEAFF.

At least ten counts were recorded for this clonotype. The chain joins TRBV7-6 to TRBJ2-7; 10 bases line up with TRBD1. The germline CDR1 and CDR2 sequences are SGHVS and FNYEAQ. This CDR3 contains 13 residues. With V trimmed by 5 bases and J by 6 bases, 4 bases remained unmatched. CDR3 nucleotides: TGTGCCAGCAGCAAAGGACAGGGGGGCGAGCAGTACTTC. Its translation: CASSKGQGGEQYF.

Many counts were recorded for this clonotype. The V and J genes are TRBV20-1 and TRBJ2-1; TRBD2 matches 9 bases. Germline V gives CDR1 DFQATT, CDR2 SNEGSKA (reference sequence). V trimming: 0 bases; J trimming: 7 bases; junction bases outside the gene matches: 4. This CDR3 is 14 amino acids long. The CDR3 bases are TGCAGTGCTAGAGATGCGGGGGGGCTGAATGAGCAGTTCTTC. Translation gives CSARDAGGLNEQFF.

The gene calls are TRBV5-1 and TRBJ1-5; no definite D call. The V end was cut by 0 bases, the J end by 5 bases, with 12 bases between. The CDR3 spans 15 residues. Germline CDR1 SGHRS, CDR2 YFSETQ. The CDR3 region has the DNA TGCGCCAGCAGCTTGGGCCCAGCGTCGGATCAGCCCCAGCATTTT. This translates into CASSLGPASDQPQHF. The whole variable domain, remainder taken from reference TRBV5-1 and TRBJ1-5, is KAGVTQTPRYLIKTRGQQVTLSCSPISGHRSVSWYQQTPGQGLQFLFEYFSETQRNKGNFPGRFSGRQFSNSRSEMNVSTLELGDSALYLCASSLGPASDQPQHFGDGTRLSIL.

In the case of this clonotype: This may arise from a read error, as a much more abundant clone is one base away. V is TRBV2 and J is TRBJ1-1; D gene uncertain. The CDR3 covers 13 residues. Per germline, CDR1 SNHLY and CDR2 FYNNEI. The CDR3 spells CASSDEGGTGAFF. In DNA form, the CDR3 reads TGTGCCAGCAGTGACGAGGGTGGCACTGGAGCTTTCTTT.

This chain links TRBV20-1 with TRBJ2-2, with 9 bases that match TRBD1. J lost 14 bases, V lost 6 bases, and 7 bases had no gene match. The CDR3 contains 11 residues. Germline V CDR1 and CDR2: DFQATT, SNEGSKA (reference sequence). The CDR3 loop is CSARTGVDLFF. CDR3 nucleotides: TGCAGTGCCAGGACAGGGGTTGATCTGTTTTTT.

J is TRBJ2-7 and V is TRBV2; TRBD2 matches 7 bases. Trimming at V came to 6 bases and at J to 0 bases, leaving 11 bases not matched to a gene. From germline, CDR1 is SNHLY and CDR2 FYNNEI. The CDR3 is made up of 16 amino acids. The DNA for the CDR3 is TGTGCCAGCAGGGGCTGGGGGGGAACGTTCTCCTACGAGCAGTACTTC. Amino acid sequence: CASRGWGGTFSYEQYF.

The genes are TRBV6-1 and TRBJ1-4; possible D gene TRBD1, 5 bases. There are 16 residues in the CDR3. Trimming removed 2 bases from V and 7 bases from J, with 17 bases in between. Germline CDR1 and CDR2: MNHNS and SASEGT. CDR3 bases: TGTGCCAGCAGTGAATTGGTGACAGCGAGTTCTGAAAAACTGTTTTTT. Translation gives CASSELVTASSEKLFF.

This clonotype showed up just a few times. The CDR3 sequence is CASSLTPRAHEQFF. Written as DNA, the CDR3 is TGTGCCAGCAGCTTAACCCCCAGGGCCCATGAGCAGTTCTTC. This chain joins TRBV7-3 and TRBJ2-1; TRBD1 might be the D (5 bases). Trimming removed 0 bases from V and 8 bases from J, with 11 bases in between. Per germline, CDR1 SGHTA and CDR2 FQGTGA. CDR3 size: 14 residues.

This clonotype was recorded at least ten times. V is TRBV27 and J is TRBJ1-2; TRBD1 might be the D (6 bases). V lost 5 bases, J lost 3 bases, and 19 bases lay in between. The germline CDR1 and CDR2 sequences are MNHEY and SMNVEV (reference sequence). The CDR3 extends over 16 amino acids. The CDR3 DNA is TGTGCCAGCAGTGATTTAAGTGCAGGGGCACACTATGGCTACACCTTC. As protein: CASSDLSAGAHYGYTF.

This clonotype was found many times. The V call is TRBV27, the J call TRBJ2-7, with 7 bases identical to TRBD2. V lost 4 bases to trimming and J lost 4 bases; unmatched junction nucleotides: 10. Looked up from germline, CDR1 is MNHEY and CDR2 is SMNVEV (reference sequence). This CDR3 has 15 residues. This CDR3 reads CASSWGGLRAYEQYF. In DNA form, the CDR3 reads TGTGCCAGCAGTTGGGGGGGACTGAGGGCTTACGAGCAGTACTTC.

This chain connects TRBV29-1 to TRBJ2-3; 9 bases are shared with TRBD1. The length of the CDR3 is 16 residues. Per the germline V gene, CDR1 is SQVTM and CDR2 is ANQGSEA. Unmatched junction bases numbered 11, after V lost 5 bases and J lost 2 bases. CDR3 sequence (DNA): TGCAGCGTTAAAGGGGCCTGGGACAGGGACACAGATACGCAGTATTTT. Translation: CSVKGAWDRDTDTQYF.

The chain joins TRBV29-1 to TRBJ2-7; TRBD2 agrees at 10 bases. Losses at the gene ends were 1 base for V and 2 bases for J; bases not matched to a gene: 8. Per the germline V gene, CDR1 is SQVTM and CDR2 is ANQGSEA. CDR3 length: 16 residues. DNA for the CDR3: TGCAGCGTTGAAGGTCTCACTAGCGGGGACACCTACGAGCAGTACTTC. It encodes CSVEGLTSGDTYEQYF.

As regards this clonotype: A much larger clone differs by one base, so this may be a read error. The CDR3: CVSSRRGQGGEKLFF. The CDR3 DNA is TGTGTCAGCAGCCGAAGGGGACAGGGAGGCGAAAAACTGTTTTTT. The chain combines TRBV6-1 with TRBJ1-4; TRBD1 matches 9 bases. This CDR3 contains 15 residues. Germline values: CDR1 MNHNS, CDR2 SASEGT.

This clonotype was observed many times. The rearrangement uses TRBV14 and TRBJ2-1, with D uncertain. CDR3 length: 13 residues. CDR1 SGHDN and CDR2 FVKESK come from the germline V gene. Trimming removed 2 bases from V and 5 bases from J, with 7 bases in between. The CDR3 loop reads CASSQLGHNEQFF. The CDR3 region has the DNA TGTGCCAGCAGCCAACTAGGACACAATGAGCAGTTCTTC.

The rearrangement joins TRBV5-8 to TRBJ1-2; TRBD1 aligns across 7 bases. J gave up 5 bases and V 5 bases, and 9 bases lay outside the gene matches. This CDR3 contains 14 residues. Germline-derived CDR1 and CDR2 are SGHTS and YDEGEE. CDR3 nucleotide sequence: TGTGCCAGCAGTCTGCAGGGGGTTCGGTATGGCTACACCTTC. Amino acid sequence: CASSLQGVRYGYTF.

This clonotype was observed many times. V gene TRBV28 combines with J gene TRBJ2-3; the D is unclear. The germline V gene has CDR1 MDHEN and CDR2 SYDVKM. The CDR3 extends over 15 amino acids. The germline V and J ends were trimmed by 4 bases and 2 bases, with 13 bases remaining between them. CDR3 protein: CASSSLGPVTDTQYF. CDR3 in DNA: TGTGCCAGCAGTTCGCTTGGACCCGTCACAGATACGCAGTATTTT.

This clonotype was detected ten times or more. The chain has TRBV5-1 and TRBJ2-1; 11 bases are shared with TRBD2. This CDR3 has 15 residues. Germline CDR1 is SGHRS and CDR2 is YFSETQ. Unmatched junction bases numbered 4, after V lost 1 base and J lost 7 bases. The CDR3, as DNA: TGCGCCAGCAGCTTGCAACTAGCGGGAGCGAATGAGCAGTTCTTC. Its translation: CASSLQLAGANEQFF.

For this clonotype: It may be a read error: a sequence one base away is much more abundant. The chain uses TRBV11-2 and TRBJ2-2, with TRBD1 as a possible D gene (6 bases). Germline values: CDR1 SGHAT, CDR2 FQNNGV. V lost 0 bases and J lost 10, with 15 bases in between. This CDR3 is 15 amino acids long. As DNA, the CDR3 is TGTGCCAGCAGCTTAGAGCCAGGGGACACGGCGGAGCTGTTTTTT. Residues: CASSLEPGDTAELFF.

J is TRBJ2-7 and V is TRBV7-2; the match to TRBD1 covers 9 bases. The CDR3 totals 17 residues. V gave up 2 bases and J gave up 2 bases; unmatched junction bases: 10. Germline V gene data show CDR1 as SGHTA and CDR2 as FQGNSA. CDR3 nucleotides: TGTGCCAGCAGCTTACCGAAGGGACAGGGAGTTACCTACGAGCAGTACTTC. Protein sequence: CASSLPKGQGVTYEQYF.

Ten or more counts support this clonotype. The rearrangement links TRBV20-1 to TRBJ2-3; 10 positions match TRBD2. V lost 5 bases, J lost 2 bases, and 7 bases stayed unmatched. This CDR3 is built from 15 residues. Germline loops: CDR1 DFQATT, CDR2 SNEGSKA (reference sequence). In DNA, the CDR3 is TGCAGTGCTTCCGAAGCGGGAGGGCCCACAGATACGCAGTATTTT. Amino acids: CSASEAGGPTDTQYF.

This clonotype was counted at least ten times. The rearrangement links TRBV4-1 to TRBJ1-1; the D is unclear. V lost 0 bases and J lost 3, with 8 bases in between. Germline loops: CDR1 MGHRA, CDR2 YSYEKL. The CDR3 spans 14 residues. CDR3: CASSQDYGYTEAFF. The CDR3 nucleotides are TGCGCCAGCAGCCAAGATTACGGATACACTGAAGCTTTCTTT.

This clonotype has at least ten counts. V and J are TRBV10-3 and TRBJ1-2; tentatively, D is TRBD1 (6 bases). V was pared by 5 bases and J by 10 bases, with 23 bases between. The CDR3 is 15 amino acids. CDR1 ENHRY and CDR2 SYGVKD come from the germline V gene. The CDR3, as DNA: TGTGCCATCAGTCCGGGACACGGAATAACTATGATCTACACCTTC. Encoded protein: CAISPGHGITMIYTF.

The chain couples TRBV5-1 to TRBJ2-2, with TRBD2 matching 14 bases. Germline V gene lookup returns CDR1 SGHRS and CDR2 YFSETQ. Germline trimming cut 4 bases from V and 3 bases from J; bases unmatched to any gene: 2. The CDR3 is 16 residues long. Here the CDR3 reads CASSVTSGRDTGELFF. The CDR3 DNA sequence: TGCGCCAGCAGCGTGACTAGCGGGAGGGACACCGGGGAGCTGTTTTTT.

This clonotype was recorded at least ten times. V and J are TRBV7-8 and TRBJ2-7; 9 bases are a match to TRBD1. V lost 5 bases to trimming and J lost 5 bases; unmatched junction nucleotides: 4. The CDR3 runs 13 residues. Per the germline V gene, CDR1 is SGHVS and CDR2 is FQNEAQ. CDR3 bases: TGTGCCAGCAGCCCGGACAGGGGACACGAGCAGTACTTC. Residues: CASSPDRGHEQYF.